This is a list of T cell receptor beta chains from one sample in a study of cytomegalovirus exposure and HLA in healthy donors. The method was immunoSEQ multiplex PCR; TCRdb's version includes in-frame clones alone and lacks a portion of them. The sample totals tens of thousands of clones. Sequencing used PBMCs. The receptor set was obtained from a woman in her fifties or sixties in good health and CMV-seropositive. Each CDR3 is given with its conserved first and last residue. Each record gives: D gene, V gene, J gene, CDR3 DNA, CDR3 protein. The D gene is left open where the match is weak.

-	TRBV11-2	TRBJ2-7	TGTGCCAGCAGCTCCCTCGGGGGATCCTACGAGCAGTACTTC	CASSSLGGSYEQYF
-	TRBV6-5	TRBJ2-7	TGTGCCAGCAGTTATGGGGCAGGGGGGCCCTACGAGCAGTACTTC	CASSYGAGGPYEQYF
TRBD1	TRBV9	TRBJ1-1	TGTGCCAGCAGTGGGGACAGGGTGAACACTGAAGCTTTCTTT	CASSGDRVNTEAFF
-	TRBV2	TRBJ1-4	TGTGCCAGCAGTGAAGCGACCTCAGGGGAGGGTGAAAAACTGTTTTTT	CASSEATSGEGEKLFF
TRBD1	TRBV7-9	TRBJ1-3	TGTGCCAGCAGCCGCGGAGCCACAGGGGGCGGTGGAAACACCATATATTTT	CASSRGATGGGGNTIYF
TRBD2	TRBV5-6	TRBJ2-2	TGTGCCAGCAGCTTGGTCTTTGGCGGGGGGGCCGGGACCGGGGAGCTGTTTTTT	CASSLVFGGGAGTGELFF
-	TRBV10-3	TRBJ1-4	TGTGCCATCAGTGGAGGGTTTAATGAAAAACTGTTTTTT	CAISGGFNEKLFF
TRBD1	TRBV5-1	TRBJ2-5	TGCGCCAGCAGTACGATAGGGGGCCAGGAGACCCAGTACTTC	CASSTIGGQETQYF
TRBD1	TRBV19	TRBJ2-6	TGTGCCAGTACCTTAAGGGGGCGCATGGGGGCCAACGTCCTGACTTTC	CASTLRGRMGANVLTF
TRBD2	TRBV4-3	TRBJ2-5	TGCGCCAGCAGCCAAGAGCGGGGGGGCCAAGAGACCCAGTACTTC	CASSQERGGQETQYF
-	TRBV6-1	TRBJ1-3	TGTGCCAGCAGTGTGTCACGTGGGGGCGGCTTCGACACCATATATTTT	CASSVSRGGGFDTIYF
TRBD2	TRBV4-1	TRBJ2-3	TGCGCCAGCAGCCGCAACTATGGCGGGGGGGCAGATACGCAGTATTTT	CASSRNYGGGADTQYF
-	TRBV6-5	TRBJ2-5	TGTGCCAGCGCTGACCGAGCAGGCCAAGAGACCCAGTACTTC	CASADRAGQETQYF
-	TRBV6-1	TRBJ1-3	TGTGCCAGCAGTGTGGACAACTCTGGAAACACCATATATTTT	CASSVDNSGNTIYF
TRBD1	TRBV2	TRBJ2-2	TGTGCCAGCACCCCAACAGGGGTGGGGGAGCTGTTTTTT	CASTPTGVGELFF
-	TRBV18	TRBJ1-1	TGTGCCAGCTCACCACGGACAAACACTGAAGCTTTCTTT	CASSPRTNTEAFF
-	TRBV5-6	TRBJ1-2	TGTGCCAGCAATTCTATCCCGCGGCCGCTTAACTATGGCTACACCTTC	CASNSIPRPLNYGYTF
-	TRBV27	TRBJ2-6	TGTGCCAGCTCATTACTTTCCTACTCTGGGGCCAACGTCCTGACTTTC	CASSLLSYSGANVLTF
TRBD1	TRBV19	TRBJ1-5	TGTGCCAGTAGCTTAGACAGGGGACGCCAGCCCCAGCATTTT	CASSLDRGRQPQHF
-	TRBV27	TRBJ1-6	TGTGCCAGCAGTTTTCACCGTGGGGGGGTATACTCACCCCTCCACTTT	CASSFHRGGVYSPLHF
-	TRBV29-1	TRBJ1-2	TGCAGCGTTGAAGAGGCTGGCTACACCTTC	CSVEEAGYTF
TRBD1	TRBV6-6	TRBJ1-5	TGTGCCAGTATGGACAGGGTCGGGACGAAGCCCCAGCATTTT	CASMDRVGTKPQHF
-	TRBV19	TRBJ1-1	TGTGCCAGTAGTATAGATCAGCACAGTGGTAAAGCTTTCTTT	CASSIDQHSGKAFF
TRBD2	TRBV11-3	TRBJ2-2	TGTGCCAGCAGCCCCCGACTAGCGGGGGCAATCGGGGAGCTGTTTTTT	CASSPRLAGAIGELFF
-	TRBV6-6	TRBJ1-3	TGTGCCAGCAGTTACTCGGCAGGAGGAGGAAACACCATATATTTT	CASSYSAGGGNTIYF
-	TRBV5-6	TRBJ1-1	TGTGCCAGCCCGGGACTGACCATGAACACTGAAGCTTTCTTT	CASPGLTMNTEAFF
-	TRBV12-5	TRBJ1-5	TGTGCTAGTGCCTCTGGCCGCAATCAGCCCCAGCATTTT	CASASGRNQPQHF
-	TRBV19	TRBJ2-3	TGTGCCAGTCGACTGGGGGGGCCTTTGGGCACAGATACGCAGTATTTT	CASRLGGPLGTDTQYF
TRBD2	TRBV29-1	TRBJ2-5	TGCAGCGTCGAACTAGCGGGGGGGGTGGAGACCCAGTACTTC	CSVELAGGVETQYF
TRBD2	TRBV7-9	TRBJ2-7	TGTGCCAGCAGAGATACCGGGGGGGTCGACTACGAGCAGTACTTC	CASRDTGGVDYEQYF
-	TRBV7-2	TRBJ2-7	TGTGCCAGCAGCCCCTTGACAGGCTCCCTCTACGAGCAGTACTTC	CASSPLTGSLYEQYF
-	TRBV11-3	TRBJ2-7	TGTGCCAGCAGTCCGACAGGACTGGAGCAGTACTTC	CASSPTGLEQYF
TRBD2	TRBV4-1	TRBJ2-3	TGCGCCAGCAGCCTGGGGGGGTTCACAGATACGCAGTATTTT	CASSLGGFTDTQYF
-	TRBV19	TRBJ1-4	TGTGCCAGCAATCACCCAGCAACTAATGAAAAACTGTTTTTT	CASNHPATNEKLFF
-	TRBV5-1	TRBJ1-1	TGCGCCAGCAGCTCCTTAGACAGCCAGAACACTGAAGCTTTCTTT	CASSSLDSQNTEAFF
-	TRBV6-1	TRBJ1-1	TGTGCCATCCTCCCCCTGGGGGGGAAGACTGAAGCTTTCTTT	CAILPLGGKTEAFF
TRBD1	TRBV28	TRBJ2-1	TGTGCCAGCAGCCCGGACAGGACGGACGGTGAGCAGTTCTTC	CASSPDRTDGEQFF
TRBD1	TRBV6-5	TRBJ2-3	TGTGCCAGCAGCCGACCTACGTCACAGGGGGATACGCAGTATTTT	CASSRPTSQGDTQYF
TRBD1	TRBV18	TRBJ2-2	TGTGCCAGCCCGACAGGGGGTAACACCGGGGAGCTGTTTTTT	CASPTGGNTGELFF
-	TRBV6-5	TRBJ1-2	TGTGCCAGCAAACAGGCGAACTATGGCTACACCTTC	CASKQANYGYTF
TRBD1	TRBV10-1	TRBJ1-1	TGCGCCAGCATGGGACAGTGGAACACTGAAGCTTTCTTT	CASMGQWNTEAFF
TRBD2	TRBV6-5	TRBJ2-7	TGTGCCAGCAGTCGATCGACTAGCGGGGGATACGAGCAGTACTTC	CASSRSTSGGYEQYF
-	TRBV6-5	TRBJ2-7	TGTGCCAGCAGCCCCACGACTAGATCCGAGCAGTACTTC	CASSPTTRSEQYF
TRBD1	TRBV4-1	TRBJ1-5	TGCGCCAGCAGCGGGACAGGGGATAGCAATCAGCCCCAGCATTTT	CASSGTGDSNQPQHF
-	TRBV11-2	TRBJ1-1	TGTGCCAGCAGCTTATCGTTCCACACCCCCCCGAACACTGAAGCTTTCTTT	CASSLSFHTPPNTEAFF
-	TRBV19	TRBJ1-2	TGTGCCAGTAGTCCGGGGGGGGATTTCGCCTATGGCTACACCTTC	CASSPGGDFAYGYTF
-	TRBV19	TRBJ1-1	TGTGCCAGTAGCGGACTTGAAGCTTTCTTT	CASSGLEAFF
TRBD1	TRBV18	TRBJ2-7	TGTGCCAGCTCACCACCGCCAGGGGGCTACGAGCAGTACTTC	CASSPPPGGYEQYF
-	TRBV7-9	TRBJ2-7	TGTGCCAGCAGCCATCGGACGGGGAGCTCCTACGAGCAGTACTTC	CASSHRTGSSYEQYF
-	TRBV7-2	TRBJ2-3	TGTGCCAGCAGCAAGGACTCCCGAGGATCCACAGATACGCAGTATTTT	CASSKDSRGSTDTQYF
-	TRBV29-1	TRBJ1-5	TGCAGCGTTGGAGCCCCCGGGGGAGCCCAGCATTTT	CSVGAPGGAQHF
TRBD1	TRBV18	TRBJ1-6	TGTGCCAGCTCACCGACGGACAGGGGCGGTTCACCCCTCCACTTT	CASSPTDRGGSPLHF
TRBD2	TRBV5-1	TRBJ2-7	TGCGCCAGCAGCTCGGGCGGGGGAGTTTACGCCTACGAGCAGTACTTC	CASSSGGGVYAYEQYF
-	TRBV2	TRBJ1-5	TGTGCCAGCAGTGACCAGAGCAATCAGCCCCAGCATTTT	CASSDQSNQPQHF
TRBD1	TRBV13	TRBJ1-2	TGTGCCAGCAGCCCAGGACAGGGCTTCTATGGCTACACCTTC	CASSPGQGFYGYTF
TRBD1	TRBV7-9	TRBJ1-5	TGTGCCAGCAGCTTAGATGGGGACAGCCAATATTTT	CASSLDGDSQYF
-	TRBV5-4	TRBJ1-6	TGTGCCAGCAAGGAAGCGGGGCCCGTTAGTTCACCCCTCCACTTT	CASKEAGPVSSPLHF